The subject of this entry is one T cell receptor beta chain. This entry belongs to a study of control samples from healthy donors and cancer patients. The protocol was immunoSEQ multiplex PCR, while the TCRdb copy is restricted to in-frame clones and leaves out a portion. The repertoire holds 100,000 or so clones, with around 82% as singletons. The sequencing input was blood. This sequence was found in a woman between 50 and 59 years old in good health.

The CDR3 reads CASSQDSVSGGAGKLFF. CDR3 DNA: TGTGCCAGCAGCCAAGATTCGGTATCTGGGGGCGCCGGAAAACTGTTTTTT. The chain combines TRBV3-1 (or the pseudogene TRBV3-2) with TRBJ1-4, with a possible D match to TRBD1 (6 bases). The CDR3 contains 17 residues. Per germline, CDR1 LGHDT and CDR2 YNNKEL (reference sequence). Deletions cut 0 bases from V and 10 bases from J, with 21 bases between.